This T cell receptor beta chain originates from a study of a mutant IDH1 vaccine in newly diagnosed glioma. Indicated time point: baseline, week 1 (first vaccination visit). Described treatment: pre-vaccination baseline after standard-of-care therapy. In every donor, the tumor was a new WHO grade 3 or 4 IDH1-mutant, ATRX-lost astrocytoma. Method: immunoSEQ multiplex PCR; TCRdb's copy keeps in-frame clones and lacks some. Seen here are approximately 16,000 clones, nearly 97% observed once, and the top ten hold roughly 3.5%. Trimming left V 7 bases short and J 5 bases short, with 14 bases between. Per the germline V gene, CDR1 is MNHEY and CDR2 is SMNVEV (reference sequence). There are 13 residues in the CDR3.

The sequence was collected from a woman between 18 and 29 years old with glioma. Some clones in this sample may be carry-over from other donors' samples. The material was peripheral blood mononuclear cells (PBMCs), obtained from a glioma patient treated with radiotherapy, temozolomide or both. V gene TRBV27 combines with J gene TRBJ1-2; the D gene is possibly TRBD1 (6 bases). The CDR3 here is CASKSGEEYGYTF. CDR3 DNA sequence: TGTGCCAGCAAATCAGGGGAGGAATATGGCTACACCTTC.